The 12 T cell receptor beta chains in this list originate from one sample, sequenced in a study of early T cells in non-severe SARS-CoV-2 infection. TCRdb itself ran the 5' RACE reads through MiXCR, one entry per CDR3 protein. This sample has about 60,000 distinct CDR3 sequences; roughly 5.9% occur once, and the top ten carry 6.8%. Sample: whole blood. All receptors come from an adult who was a healthcare worker with PCR-confirmed SARS-CoV-2 infection or an uninfected control (not recorded which).

This clonotype has a count of ten or more. The gene calls are TRBV4-2 and TRBJ2-1, with 13 positions matching TRBD2. This CDR3 has 18 amino acids. Trimming took 0 bases from V and 3 from J; bases not matched to a gene: 5. Germline V gene data show CDR1 as LGHNA and CDR2 as YNFKEQ. CDR3 in amino acids: CASSQDSRTSGSYNEQFF. CDR3 DNA sequence: TGTGCCAGCAGCCAAGATTCGCGGACTAGCGGGAGCTACAATGAGCAGTTCTTC.

This clonotype was seen ten or more times. The chain has TRBV7-6 and TRBJ1-5; 8 nucleotides match TRBD1. The CDR3 extends over 16 amino acids. Unmatched junction bases numbered 7, after V lost 5 bases and J lost 1 base. Per germline, CDR1 SGHVS and CDR2 FNYEAQ. DNA of the CDR3: TGTGCCAGCAGCCCTAGGACAGGGAGAAGCAATCAGCCCCAGCATTTT. Encoded protein: CASSPRTGRSNQPQHF.

This chain joins TRBV6-6 and TRBJ2-3, with TRBD2 as a possible D gene (6 bases). V gave up 4 bases and J gave up 7 bases, with 15 bases separating them. The germline CDR1 and CDR2 sequences are MNHNY and SVGAGI (reference sequence). The CDR3 has 14 amino acids. CDR3 sequence reads: CASSSGRGTNTQYF. CDR3 nucleotides: TGTGCCAGCAGTTCCGGACGGGGGACGAATACGCAGTATTTT.

This clonotype appeared a few times. J is TRBJ2-5 and V is TRBV5-6; the match to TRBD2 covers 15 bases. The CDR3 has 16 amino acids. After removal of 4 bases from V and 6 bases from J, the junction contained 7 bases not matched to a gene. The germline CDR1 and CDR2 sequences are SGHDT and YYEEEE. The CDR3 region is CASSPGLAGGQKTQYF. DNA for the CDR3: TGTGCCAGCAGCCCTGGACTAGCGGGGGGGCAGAAGACCCAGTACTTC. The variable domain in full, with the rest retrieved from reference TRBV5-6 and TRBJ2-5, is DAGVTQSPTHLIKTRGQQVTLRCSPKSGHDTVSWYQQALGQGPQFIFQYYEEEERQRGNFPDRFSGHQFPNYSSELNVNALLLGDSALYLCASSPGLAGGQKTQYFGPGTRLLVL.

The chain recombines TRBV5-1 with TRBJ2-1; 11 nucleotides align to TRBD2. Per the germline V gene, CDR1 is SGHRS and CDR2 is YFSETQ. The CDR3 runs 16 residues. Trimming at V came to 3 bases and at J to 0 bases, leaving 2 bases not matched to a gene. The CDR3 nucleotides read TGCGCCAGCAGCTCCGGGACTAGCGGCTCCTACAATGAGCAGTTCTTC. This translates into CASSSGTSGSYNEQFF.

This clonotype was recorded at least ten times. This sequence joins TRBV7-2 and TRBJ1-1; tentative D call: TRBD1 (5 bases). Germline lookup yields CDR1 SGHTA and CDR2 FQGNSA. V was trimmed by 4 bases and J by 6 bases, leaving 15 bases between them. CDR3 length: 14 residues. CDR3 coding DNA: TGTGCCAGCAGCTCCCCGGGACGGGGTGCTGAAGCTTTCTTT. Its translation is CASSSPGRGAEAFF.

The table lists this clonotype with a few counts. The chain is built from TRBV12-3 or TRBV12-4 and TRBJ1-1; TRBD1 is a possible D gene (6 bases). CDR3 length equals 14 residues. Trimming stripped 6 bases from V and 5 bases from J, with 16 bases between. CDR3 sequence: CASRKGGASTEAFF. The CDR3 DNA is TGTGCCAGCAGGAAGGGGGGAGCGAGTACTGAAGCTTTCTTT.

The chain has TRBV12-5 and TRBJ1-6, with 8 bases lining up with TRBD1. Germline trimming cut 4 bases from V and 8 bases from J; bases unmatched to any gene: 4. In germline, CDR1 is LGHNT, CDR2 FRNRAP. This CDR3 contains 14 residues. The CDR3 loop is CASGSGGLDSPLHF. The CDR3 coding sequence is TGTGCTAGTGGTTCAGGGGGCTTGGATTCACCCCTCCACTTT.

The sample holds a few counts of this clonotype. The V gene is TRBV28, the J gene TRBJ2-3, with TRBD2 matching over 8 bases. The CDR3 length is 15 residues. Germline V gives CDR1 MDHEN, CDR2 SYDVKM. V shed 5 bases, J shed 2 bases, and the junction held 6 bases outside the gene matches. The CDR3 here is CASSILTSATDTQYF. The CDR3 nucleotides are TGTGCCAGCAGTATCCTGACTAGCGCCACAGATACGCAGTATTTT.

A few counts support this clonotype. The chain couples TRBV12-3 or TRBV12-4 to TRBJ2-5; D is possibly TRBD2 (6 bases). CDR3 size: 13 residues. V was clipped by 6 bases and J by 5 bases, with 13 bases between them. The CDR3 protein is CASSRPGRETQYF. CDR3 DNA: TGTGCCAGCAGCCGTCCGGGGAGGGAGACCCAGTACTTC.

This clonotype was recorded a few times. The chain uses TRBV27 and TRBJ2-4, with D perhaps matching TRBD2 (6 bases). Trimming took off 8 bases at V and 3 bases at J, with 20 bases between the two ends. Germline V lookup: CDR1 MNHEY, CDR2 SMNVEV (reference sequence). CDR3 length: 16 residues. The CDR3: CASRMEGLGVKNIQYF. CDR3 in DNA: TGTGCCAGCCGCATGGAGGGGTTAGGAGTCAAAAACATTCAGTACTTC.

This clonotype was found many times. The chain combines TRBV9 with TRBJ1-3, with unresolved D. Trimming removed 6 bases from V and 8 bases from J, with 12 bases in between. The CDR3 totals 12 residues. Germline CDR1 and CDR2: SGDLS and YYNGEE. In nucleotides, the CDR3 is TGTGCCAGCAACCGGCTGGGTGACACCATATATTTT. Encoded protein: CASNRLGDTIYF.